One sample yielded the 20 T cell receptor beta chains listed below, sequenced in a study of metastatic and nonmetastatic thyroid tumors. Treatment of any kind had been given to no patient before thyroid surgery. TCRdb re-clonotyped the PCR reads through MiXCR. The sample holds tens of thousands of clones, under 25% seen once. The sequenced sample consisted of blood. The receptors here all came from a male donor with papillary thyroid cancer or a benign thyroid nodule (not recorded which). Some clones in this sample may be carry-over from other donors' samples.

This clone came up a few times. The junction differs from germline at one of its ends, possibly a read error. The rearrangement joins TRBV6-2 or TRBV6-3 to TRBJ2-3; TRBD2 agrees at 11 bases. The CDR3 is 17 residues long. CDR1 MNHEY and CDR2 SVGEGT come from the germline V gene. The CDR3: CAISYLRLAGNTDTQYF. The CDR3 DNA reads as TGTGCCATCAGTTACCTCCGACTAGCGGGGAACACAGATACGCAGTATTTT.

Points on this clone: One junction end does not reproduce the germline sequence, and a read error may be involved. The rearrangement links TRBV20-1 to TRBJ2-2; TRBD1 agrees at 7 bases. Germline V CDR1 and CDR2: DFQATT, SNEGSKA (reference sequence). CDR3 length equals 12 residues. The CDR3 DNA follows: TGCAGTGCCGCACAGGGGACCGGAGAGCTGTTTTTT. Translating it yields CSAAQGTGELFF.

Ten or more counts support this clone. This chain joins TRBV20-1 and TRBJ2-7; D gene ambiguous. The CDR3 spans 15 residues. V gave up 2 bases and J gave up 2 bases, with 16 bases separating them. Germline V gene data show CDR1 as DFQATT and CDR2 as SNEGSKA (reference sequence). CDR3 amino acids: CSARKSASKAYEQYF. DNA of the CDR3: TGCAGTGCTAGAAAGAGCGCCAGTAAAGCCTACGAGCAGTACTTC.

The V call is TRBV28, the J call TRBJ1-1, with D perhaps TRBD1 (5 bases). The germline gives CDR1 MDHEN, CDR2 SYDVKM. V was clipped by 6 bases and J by 1 base, with 9 bases between them. CDR3 length: 13 residues. The CDR3: CASSTGGNTEAFF. The CDR3 nucleotides are TGTGCCAGCAGCACAGGCGGGAACACTGAAGCTTTCTTT.

This clone was found a few times. The chain links TRBV27 to TRBJ2-7; D possibly uses TRBD1 or TRBD2 (6 bases each). V lost 5 bases and J lost 2, with 10 bases in between. CDR1 and CDR2 from the germline V gene are MNHEY and SMNVEV (reference sequence). The CDR3 runs 13 residues. CDR3 in amino acids: CASSPRGAYEQYF. Here the CDR3 DNA reads TGTGCCAGCAGTCCAAGGGGGGCCTACGAGCAGTACTTC.

This clone has a count of ten or more. This sequence joins TRBV18 and TRBJ2-2, with 11 nucleotides matching TRBD2. CDR3 length equals 18 residues. From germline, CDR1 is KGHSH and CDR2 LQKENI. The junction had 10 bases not matched to a gene; V was cut back by 3 bases and J by 4 bases. The CDR3 loop is CASSPMTIAGGITGELFF. Written as DNA, the CDR3 is TGTGCCAGCTCACCTATGACAATAGCGGGAGGGATCACCGGGGAGCTGTTTTTT.

In the case of this clone: A read error may be the cause here, since a much bigger clone is one base away. The chain couples TRBV14 to TRBJ2-1; tentatively, D is TRBD1 or TRBD2 (5 bases each). This CDR3 comprises 14 residues. From germline, CDR1 is SGHDN and CDR2 FVKESK. The CDR3 spells CTSSQVGAGGEQFF. Here the CDR3 DNA reads TGTACCAGCAGCCAAGTAGGGGCGGGTGGTGAGCAGTTCTTC.

This clone was counted a few times. The genes are TRBV6-1 and TRBJ1-1, with a tentative D call TRBD1 (6 bases). CDR3 length equals 14 residues. Germline V CDR1 and CDR2: MNHNS, SASEGT. V was pared by 5 bases and J by 5 bases, with 15 bases between. DNA of the CDR3: TGTGCCAGCAGTACACAGGGAGGATTAACTGAAGCTTTCTTT. Encoded protein: CASSTQGGLTEAFF.

The chain combines TRBV20-1 with TRBJ2-7; no clear D. The length of the CDR3 is 15 residues. Trimming removed 0 bases at V and 6 bases at J, with 18 bases between. Germline CDR1 reads DFQATT; CDR2 reads SNEGSKA (reference sequence). The CDR3 is CSARDRPIRVAEQYV. The CDR3 DNA reads TGCAGTGCTAGAGACAGGCCGATCCGCGTCGCCGAGCAGTACGTC.

The sample holds many counts of this clone. The chain couples TRBV6-5 to TRBJ2-5; D is ambiguous. V lost 0 bases to trimming and J lost 5 bases, with 16 bases between them. CDR1 MNHEY and CDR2 SVGAGI come from the germline V gene. This CDR3 contains 16 residues. The CDR3 DNA sequence: TGTGCCAGCAGTTACTCGATACGTACGCAGAGGGAGACCCAGTACTTC. Translation: CASSYSIRTQRETQYF.

Ten or more counts support this clone. V gene TRBV28 combines with J gene TRBJ1-3; 7 nucleotides match TRBD1. The CDR3 runs to 14 residues. Germline lookup yields CDR1 MDHEN and CDR2 SYDVKM. Unmatched junction bases numbered 5, after V lost 5 bases and J lost 4 bases. CDR3 sequence: CASSKGARGNTIYF. CDR3 bases: TGTGCCAGCAGTAAGGGGGCGAGGGGAAACACCATATATTTT.

A few counts support this clone. Relative to the germline gene, one junction end is altered; a read error may explain this. The chain links TRBV30 to TRBJ2-5; 9 bases map to TRBD1. The CDR3 contains 14 residues. The germline V gene has CDR1 GTSNPN and CDR2 SVGIG (reference sequence). CDR3 DNA: TGTTCCTGGTCCGGGACAGGGCTCCAAGAGACCCGGTACTTC. As protein: CSWSGTGLQETRYF.

This clone was seen repeatedly, ten times or more. V and J are TRBV6-2 or TRBV6-3 and TRBJ2-3; 7 nucleotides agree with TRBD2. CDR1 MNHEY and CDR2 SVGEGT come from the germline V gene. The CDR3 loop spans 10 amino acids. Trimming cost V 8 bases and J 8 bases; bases outside gene matches: 1. The CDR3 DNA is TGTGCCAGCGGGGGGGGTACGCAGTATTTT. The encoded protein is CASGGGTQYF.

This clone was recorded many times. The rearrangement links TRBV9 to TRBJ2-2; 10 positions match TRBD2. V was clipped by 0 bases and J by 5 bases; unmatched bases: 1. CDR3 length: 15 residues. The germline gives CDR1 SGDLS, CDR2 YYNGEE. Here the CDR3 DNA reads TGTGCCAGCAGCGTAGAAGCGGGAGGGACCGGGGAGCTGTTTTTT. Translation: CASSVEAGGTGELFF.

At least ten counts were recorded for this clone. The J gene is TRBJ2-3, the V gene TRBV2, with TRBD2 identical over 7 bases. There are 14 residues in the CDR3. Trimming removed 7 bases from V and 0 bases from J; junction bases left unmatched: 4. Germline-derived CDR1 and CDR2 are SNHLY and FYNNEI. The CDR3 loop reads CASMAGASTDTQYF. In DNA form, the CDR3 reads TGTGCCAGCATGGCGGGAGCTAGCACAGATACGCAGTATTTT.

The J gene is TRBJ2-5, the V gene TRBV18; 9 bases agree with TRBD1. The germline V gene has CDR1 KGHSH and CDR2 LQKENI. This CDR3 has 15 amino acids. Trimming at V came to 3 bases and at J to 3 bases, leaving 5 bases not matched to a gene. The CDR3 protein is CASSPGTGRKETQYF. CDR3 DNA: TGTGCCAGCTCACCCGGGACAGGGCGGAAAGAGACCCAGTACTTC.

This chain connects TRBV5-1 to TRBJ2-1; TRBD2 matches 10 bases. The CDR3 covers 16 residues. Germline CDR1 SGHRS, CDR2 YFSETQ. The V and J ends lost 7 bases and 8 bases, in that order; junction bases with no gene match: 15. This CDR3 is CASGPGGAGGMDEQFF. In DNA, the CDR3 is TGCGCCAGCGGACCGGGGGGAGCGGGAGGGATGGATGAGCAGTTCTTC.

As to this clone: A junction boundary mismatches the germline segment, possibly from a read error. This chain connects TRBV20-1 to TRBJ1-4, with D possibly being TRBD1 (6 bases). Germline V gene sequence: CDR1 DFQATT, CDR2 SNEGSKA (reference sequence). The CDR3 runs to 10 residues. CDR3 region: CSATGRQVVF. The DNA of the CDR3 is TGCAGTGCTACTGGGAGACAGGTGGTTTTT.

This chain uses TRBV7-6 with TRBJ1-1; 7 bases agree with TRBD1. The length of the CDR3 is 13 residues. Trimming cost V 4 bases and J 6 bases; bases outside gene matches: 5. CDR1 and CDR2 from the germline V gene are SGHVS and FNYEAQ. The CDR3 sequence: CASSSDRDAEAFF. CDR3 sequence (DNA): TGTGCCAGCAGCTCCGACAGGGACGCTGAAGCTTTCTTT. Variable domain in full (rest from reference TRBV7-6 and TRBJ1-1): GAGVSQSPRYKVTKRGQDVALRCDPISGHVSLYWYRQALGQGPEFLTYFNYEAQQDKSGLPNDRFSAERPEGSISTLTIQRTEQRDSAMYRCASSSDRDAEAFFGQGTRLTVV.

The chain recombines TRBV6-1 with TRBJ1-1, with D hard to call. This CDR3 spans 17 amino acids. Trimming stripped 5 bases from V and 1 base from J, with 20 bases between. Germline-derived CDR1 and CDR2 are MNHNS and SASEGT. The CDR3 region has the DNA TGTGCCAGCAGTCTAGAGGCGGGAGGTTGGACGAACACTGAAGCTTTCTTT. Amino acid sequence: CASSLEAGGWTNTEAFF.